This T cell receptor (beta chain) was obtained from a study of blood T cell repertoires in COVID-19. Across the study: The United States, Italy and Spain supplied acute and convalescent COVID-19 samples.

Per the authors' pipeline: From reference gene primer amplification, estimates of nucleated cell counts were derived. Repertoires were generated with immunoSEQ multiplex PCR, while TCRdb's copy carries only in-frame clones and drops some. V and J calls plus clone size are reproduced from that table; the DNA served to infer D and trimming. This table holds 200,000 to 300,000 clones, about 82% found once. The ends were cut back, 5 bases at V and 4 bases at J, with 14 bases in the middle. This CDR3 is 15 amino acids long. The germline V gene has CDR1 MNHNY and CDR2 SVGAGI (reference sequence). The V and J genes are TRBV6-6 and TRBJ2-2; D perhaps matches TRBD1 (6 bases). The sequenced sample consisted of peripheral blood. This TCR was recovered from an older woman with active or convalescent COVID-19. The CDR3 DNA sequence: TGTGCCAGCAGTCCAGGGGAATTCGTCACCGGGGAGCTGTTTTTT. This codes for CASSPGEFVTGELFF.